The rows below give T cell receptor beta chains drawn from one sample of a study of beta chain features in type 1 diabetes. Assay used: immunoSEQ multiplex PCR; TCRdb lists only in-frame clones, some missing. The data contain 300,000 or so clones, roughly 8.8% of them seen just once; the ten biggest clones take up about 1%. Specimen: central memory CD4+ T cells from blood. The source is a man aged 30-40 years with type 1 diabetes. CDR3s leave out the opening cysteine and the closing phenylalanine or tryptophan. The size of a clone is reported for some rows only, either as once, few or many, or as a class for expanded clones.

>TRBV28|TRBJ2-7|12|.
ASNTRGRAYEQY
>TRBV2|TRBJ1-1|14|few
ASSEADPSRDTEAF
>TRBV2|TRBJ1-6|14|few
ASRVVLGGLRSPLH
>TRBV18|TRBJ2-1|16|many
ASSPTRSPILTYNEQF
>TRBV2|TRBJ1-5|12|many
ASGRGASNQPQH
>TRBV4-3|TRBJ2-7|13|few
ASSQGGQGRDEQY
>TRBV18|TRBJ2-2|13|few
ASSPPRTGTGELF
>TRBV11-3|TRBJ1-1|12|.
ASSLSGMNTEAF
>TRBV28|TRBJ2-7|13|.
ASSPGTSGIGEQY
>TRBV19|TRBJ2-7|11|.
ASGQAGSYEQY
>TRBV5-1|TRBJ2-5|11|few
ASTTDLTGTQY
>TRBV5-1|TRBJ2-7|15|few
ASSLGQGSYSSYEQY
>TRBV7-8|TRBJ2-3|15|.
ASSPLSGGAEGDTQY
>TRBV6-6|TRBJ1-2|12|.
ASRHQDRVDGYT
>TRBV5-1|TRBJ2-4|13|few
ASRFGQGAGNIQY
>TRBV7-2|TRBJ1-2|11|.
ASSSGIRRLTR
>TRBV28|TRBJ1-6|13|.
ASSFRDRPNSPLH
>TRBV11-2|TRBJ2-1|12|few
ASSLGLSFNEQF
>TRBV28|TRBJ2-3|13|few
ASSLGGGESDTQY
>TRBV5-4|TRBJ1-2|12|.
ASSAEQGDYGYT
>TRBV7-8|TRBJ2-2|11|few
ASSPSRSGELF
>TRBV18|TRBJ2-3|14|few
ASSPPSRGFTDTQY
>TRBV10-3|TRBJ1-1|12|few
AISWDGKNTEAF
>TRBV28|TRBJ1-1|13|few
ASTVGTASGTEAF
>TRBV11-2|TRBJ2-6|15|few
ASSLDERGAGANVLT
>TRBV6-5|TRBJ2-7|13|few
ASSYPLRLAYEQY
>TRBV29-1|TRBJ2-3|12|.
GVNRGQVTDTQY
>TRBV6-6|TRBJ2-1|14|few
AITDRLAGGRDEQF
>TRBV5-1|TRBJ1-3|13|.
ASSYQGAKGNTIY
>TRBV29-1|TRBJ2-3|11|.
SFTSGGTDTQY
>TRBV11-2|TRBJ2-6|14|many
ASSLTVGSGANVLT
>TRBV7-2|TRBJ2-7|12|.
ASSLESGRYEQY
>TRBV10-3|TRBJ2-3|12|.
ATLDGDSTDTQY
>TRBV7-2|TRBJ2-7|13|.
ASSLAGTGGYEQY
>TRBV30|TRBJ2-5|15|.
AWSSGTSGGFQETQY
>TRBV11-2|TRBJ2-1|15|.
ASSPNALAGGYNEQF
>TRBV2|TRBJ1-5|11|.
ASRKQGNQPQH
>TRBV2|TRBJ1-6|12|.
ASSGGTRGSPLH
>TRBV6-5|TRBJ2-5|10|.
ASSPRGETQY
>TRBV5-6|TRBJ2-3|12|.
ASSLRTGVDTQY
>TRBV29-1|TRBJ1-5|13|.
SVAEGFLGNQPQH
>TRBV5-1|TRBJ2-7|11|few
ASREGGTYEQY